This is a list of T cell receptor beta chains from one sample in a study of T cells in Graves' hyperthyroidism and ophthalmopathy. TCRdb reanalysed the multiplex PCR reads using MiXCR and keeps one entry per CDR3 protein. The sample holds about 500,000 distinct CDR3 sequences, 17% seen once. The sequenced sample consisted of blood. The source of these receptors is a woman aged 18-30 years with Graves' ophthalmopathy. The CDR3 runs from the conserved cysteine through the conserved F or W. The D gene is left open where the match is weak. Clone size is given for some rows only: seen once, a few or many times, or a class if the clone is expanded.

TRBJ2-1 TRBV7-2 NA many CASSLAAPRAYNEQFF TGTGCCAGCAGCTTAGCGGCACCTAGAGCCTACAATGAGCAGTTCTTC
TRBJ2-1 TRBV15 TRBD1 NA CATSRERTGGTYNGQFF TGTGCCACCAGCAGAGAGAGGACAGGGGGCACCTACAATGGGCAGTTCTTC
TRBJ2-3 TRBV6-5 TRBD2 few CASSYSKTSGGPTDTQYF TGTGCCAGCAGTTACTCGAAGACTAGCGGGGGACCCACAGATACGCAGTATTTT
TRBJ1-1 TRBV2 NA many CASSDRGGGVEAFF TGTGCCAGCAGTGACCGGGGGGGGGGGGTTGAAGCTTTCTTT
TRBJ1-1 TRBV27 NA many CASSFGGMGEAFF TGTGCCAGCAGTTTTGGAGGAATGGGTGAAGCTTTCTTT
TRBJ1-1 TRBV30 TRBD1 many CAWTLTGGTEAFF TGTGCCTGGACCCTGACAGGGGGCACTGAAGCTTTCTTT
TRBJ2-1 TRBV2 TRBD2 many CASTLTSGGRSSYNEQFF TGTGCCAGCACCCTGACTAGCGGGGGGCGTAGCTCCTACAATGAGCAGTTCTTC
TRBJ2-2 TRBV6-1 NA few CASREQDSNTGELFF TGTGCCAGCAGGGAACAGGACTCGAACACCGGGGAGCTGTTTTTT
TRBJ2-2 TRBV9 NA NA CASSPLSGTTTGELFF TGTGCCAGCAGCCCCCTGTCGGGGACAACCACCGGGGAGCTGTTTTTT
TRBJ1-6 TRBV11-2 NA many CASSLVGDYNSPLHF TGTGCCAGCAGCTTGGTTGGGGACTATAATTCACCCCTCCACTTT